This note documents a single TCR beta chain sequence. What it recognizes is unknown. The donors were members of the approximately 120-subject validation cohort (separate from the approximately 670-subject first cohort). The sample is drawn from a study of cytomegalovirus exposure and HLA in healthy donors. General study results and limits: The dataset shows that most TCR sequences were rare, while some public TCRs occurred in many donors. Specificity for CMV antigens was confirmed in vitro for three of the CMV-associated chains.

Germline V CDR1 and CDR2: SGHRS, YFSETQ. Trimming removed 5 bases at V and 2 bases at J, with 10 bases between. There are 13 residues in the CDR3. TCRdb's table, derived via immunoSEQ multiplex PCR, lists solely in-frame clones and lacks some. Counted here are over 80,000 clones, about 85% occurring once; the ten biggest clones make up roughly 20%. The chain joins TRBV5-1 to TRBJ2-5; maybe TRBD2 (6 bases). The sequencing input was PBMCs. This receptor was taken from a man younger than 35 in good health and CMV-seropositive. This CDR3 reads CASRLAPQETQYF. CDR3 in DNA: TGCGCCAGCAGGCTAGCGCCACAAGAGACCCAGTACTTC.